One and the same sample provided the 18 T cell receptor beta chains below, sequenced in a study of identical twins. MiXCR, applied by TCRdb to the 5' RACE reads, yields one record per CDR3 protein. The table has roughly 290,000 distinct CDR3 sequences, more than 8% seen once. These data are also associated with another study on yellow fever vaccine responses in identical twins.

The sample consisted of CD8+ T cells sorted from blood. The receptors here all came from a woman younger than 35 in good health.

This clonotype was seen more than once but under ten times. V and J are TRBV6-1 and TRBJ1-2; 7 bases line up with TRBD1. The CDR3 loop spans 15 amino acids. CDR1 and CDR2 from the germline V gene are MNHNS and SASEGT. With 3 bases clipped from V and 6 bases from J, the junction kept 10 bases outside the gene matches. CDR3: CASSDPTGEGDGYTF. In nucleotides, the CDR3 is TGTGCCAGCAGTGATCCAACAGGGGAAGGGGATGGCTACACCTTC.

This clonotype was counted ten times or more. The chain is built from TRBV27 and TRBJ2-1, with 7 bases that match TRBD1. There are 16 residues in the CDR3. Trimming removed 7 bases from V and 7 bases from J; junction bases left unmatched: 16. Germline values: CDR1 MNHEY, CDR2 SMNVEV (reference sequence). The CDR3 DNA reads TGTGCCAGCAACCCGTTCGGGACAGAAATTGCGAATGAGCAGTTCTTC. Amino acid sequence: CASNPFGTEIANEQFF.

This clonotype was seen many times. This chain connects TRBV28 to TRBJ2-1; TRBD1 matches at 9 bases. Per the germline V gene, CDR1 is MDHEN and CDR2 is SYDVKM. Germline trimming cut 3 bases from V and 7 bases from J; bases unmatched to any gene: 7. The CDR3 length is 15 residues. CDR3 in amino acids: CASSFPGTGKNEQFF. The CDR3 DNA sequence: TGTGCCAGCAGTTTCCCCGGGACAGGGAAGAATGAGCAGTTCTTC.

The sample holds many counts of this clonotype. This chain connects TRBV20-1 to TRBJ2-7; no reliable D call. The germline gives CDR1 DFQATT, CDR2 SNEGSKA (reference sequence). The CDR3 has 14 residues. Deletions cut 1 base from V and 2 bases from J, with 12 bases between. DNA of the CDR3: TGCAGTGCTAGAGCCCCTTTGGCAGCCTACGAGCAGTACTTC. Translated, it gives CSARAPLAAYEQYF.

This clonotype was detected a few times. The gene calls are TRBV4-3 and TRBJ2-1; D is ambiguous. Trimming pared 0 bases from V and 1 base from J, leaving 10 bases between. The V gene's germline CDR1 is LGHNA and CDR2 YSLEER. The CDR3 covers 16 residues. The CDR3 DNA is TGCGCCAGCAGCCAAGATAACGTAGGGTCCTACAATGAGCAGTTCTTC. Translated: CASSQDNVGSYNEQFF.

The sample holds many counts of this clonotype. This CDR3 reads CAISDRTSGYEQYF. As DNA, the CDR3 is TGTGCCATCAGTGATAGAACTAGCGGCTACGAGCAGTACTTC. The chain joins TRBV10-3 to TRBJ2-7, with TRBD2 matching 8 bases. The CDR3 is made up of 14 amino acids. V lost 3 bases and J lost 3; bases outside the gene matches: 4. CDR1 is ENHRY and CDR2 is SYGVKD in the germline V gene.

This clonotype occurred many times. The rearrangement uses TRBV4-3 and TRBJ1-2; weak D call: TRBD1 (5 bases). Per germline, CDR1 LGHNA and CDR2 YSLEER. Trimming took off 4 bases at V and 2 bases at J, with 14 bases between the two ends. The CDR3 covers 15 residues. The CDR3 sequence is CASSPTGGENYGYTF. In DNA form, the CDR3 reads TGCGCCAGCAGCCCCACAGGAGGGGAAAACTATGGCTACACCTTC.

This clonotype was seen at least ten times. J is TRBJ2-6 and V is TRBV10-3, with D perhaps TRBD1 (5 bases). Per the germline V gene, CDR1 is ENHRY and CDR2 is SYGVKD. The V end was cut by 7 bases, the J end by 0 bases, with 7 bases between. CDR3 length: 14 amino acids. The CDR3 protein is CAIKGVSGANVLTF. CDR3 coding DNA: TGTGCCATCAAAGGGGTCTCTGGGGCCAACGTCCTGACTTTC.

This clonotype was detected a few times. The gene calls are TRBV27 and TRBJ2-7, with a weak D call TRBD1 (5 bases). The CDR3 totals 15 residues. The germline V gene has CDR1 MNHEY and CDR2 SMNVEV (reference sequence). Trimming took off 6 bases at V and 0 bases at J, with 15 bases between the two ends. For the CDR3, the DNA is TGTGCCAGCAGGGAAAGGGGCTTTAGCTCCTACGAGCAGTACTTC. It translates to CASRERGFSSYEQYF.

This clonotype occurred a few times. This chain links TRBV7-2 with TRBJ2-3; the D gene is possibly TRBD1 (7 bases). The V and J ends lost 4 bases and 2 bases respectively, with 13 bases between them. CDR1 SGHTA and CDR2 FQGNSA come from the germline V gene. CDR3 length: 15 amino acids. The CDR3 nucleotides read TGTGCCAGCAGCTATACAGGGGAGGCCACAGATACGCAGTATTTT. It encodes CASSYTGEATDTQYF. Using reference TRBV7-2 and TRBJ2-3 for the parts outside the CDR3, the full variable domain is GAGVSQSPSNKVTEKGKDVELRCDPISGHTALYWYRQSLGQGLEFLIYFQGNSAPDKSGLPSDRFSAERTGGSVSTLTIQRTQQEDSAVYLCASSYTGEATDTQYFGPGTRLTVL.

The chain combines TRBV5-1 with TRBJ1-2, with TRBD1 as a possible D gene (5 bases). Looked up from germline, CDR1 is SGHRS and CDR2 is YFSETQ. This CDR3 contains 14 residues. V shed 0 bases and J shed 4 bases, with 10 bases lying between them. The CDR3 DNA follows: TGCGCCAGCAGCTTGGGGGGCCGGGGCTATGGCTACACCTTC. It codes for CASSLGGRGYGYTF.

This clonotype has a handful of counts. The V and J genes are TRBV20-1 and TRBJ2-1, with TRBD2 as a possible D gene (6 bases). The CDR3 length is 14 residues. The germline CDR1 and CDR2 sequences are DFQATT and SNEGSKA (reference sequence). Trimming cost V 1 base and J 6 bases, with 13 bases left between them. The CDR3 protein is CSARGDSGFNEQFF. CDR3 DNA sequence: TGCAGTGCTAGAGGAGATAGCGGCTTCAATGAGCAGTTCTTC.

This clonotype was picked up many times. CDR3 residues: CASSVGVVDQPQHF. CDR3 nucleotide sequence: TGTGCCAGCAGCGTAGGGGTTGTTGATCAGCCCCAGCATTTT. The chain carries TRBV9 and TRBJ1-5; D not certain. From germline, CDR1 is SGDLS and CDR2 YYNGEE. The CDR3 spans 14 residues. Trimming took off 0 bases at V and 5 bases at J, with 9 bases between the two ends.

There are many counts of this clonotype. The genes are TRBV12-3 or TRBV12-4 and TRBJ2-4; TRBD1 is a possible D gene (6 bases). V gave up 5 bases and J gave up 1 base, with 9 bases separating them. The CDR3 contains 14 residues. The CDR3 coding sequence is TGTGCCAGCAGTCCAGGGGAGGCCAAAAACATTCAGTACTTC. This gives the protein CASSPGEAKNIQYF.

About this clonotype: This may come from a read error, since a much larger clone is one base off. The CDR3 does not end in the conserved phenylalanine or tryptophan, so this is likely a read error. This chain links TRBV4-1 with TRBJ2-7; no clear D. The CDR3 has 15 residues. The V and J ends lost 0 bases and 2 bases respectively, with 11 bases between them. Germline loops: CDR1 MGHRA, CDR2 YSYEKL. The CDR3 DNA reads as TGCGCCAGCAGCCAAGATGTTATGGCAGCCTACGAGCAGTACCTC. Amino acids: CASSQDVMAAYEQYL.

This clonotype was detected a few times. V gene TRBV20-1 combines with J gene TRBJ2-7, with 11 bases matching TRBD1. The germline CDR1 and CDR2 sequences are DFQATT and SNEGSKA (reference sequence). The ends lost 0 bases at V and 2 bases at J; junction bases unmatched: 6. The CDR3 runs 16 residues. The CDR3 protein is CSARDMGGQGAYEQYF. CDR3 nucleotide sequence: TGCAGTGCTAGAGATATGGGGGGACAGGGGGCCTACGAGCAGTACTTC.

There are a few counts of this clonotype. This chain links TRBV12-3 or TRBV12-4 with TRBJ2-7; 8 bases map to TRBD1. CDR3 length equals 15 residues. V lost 2 bases, J lost 2 bases, and 5 bases stayed unmatched. The CDR3 coding sequence is TGTGCCAGCAGTTTATTGGGGACAGGAGCCTACGAGCAGTACTTC. Its translation is CASSLLGTGAYEQYF.

The chain joins TRBV7-2 to TRBJ2-7; TRBD2 matches at 8 bases. The CDR3 has 15 residues. From germline, CDR1 is SGHTA and CDR2 FQGNSA. The ends lost 5 bases at V and 6 bases at J; junction bases unmatched: 12. The DNA of the CDR3 is TGTGCCAGCAGCGTCTTCGGGACTAGTTTCTCCGAGCAGTACTTC. Translation gives CASSVFGTSFSEQYF.